The rows below give T cell receptor beta chains drawn from one sample of a study of PD-L1 blockade in urothelial cancer. Clones were sequenced by immunoSEQ multiplex PCR, and TCRdb holds only the in-frame ones, with some missing. This sample has 20,000 to 25,000 clones, with 90% found just once. The source material was PBMCs, sampled around atezolizumab (anti-PD-L1) treatment. The origin of the receptors is an older woman with urothelial cancer. Each CDR3 is given with its conserved first and last residue. Fields, in order: D gene, CDR3 length, V gene, J gene, CDR3 protein, CDR3 DNA. A D gene is named only where the DNA matches it firmly.

TRBD2,12,TRBV28,TRBJ2-7,CASTGGPYEQYF,TGTGCCAGCACGGGGGGGCCCTACGAGCAGTACTTC
TRBD1,13,TRBV30,TRBJ1-2,CAWSGRGRTGYTF,TGTGCCTGGAGTGGAAGGGGGCGCACGGGCTACACCTTC
NA,14,TRBV2,TRBJ2-7,CASSDRIPPYEQYF,TGTGCCAGCAGTGACAGGATACCCCCCTACGAGCAGTACTTC
TRBD2,14,TRBV6-1,TRBJ2-1,CASSVLAGVNEQFF,TGTGCCAGCAGTGTTCTAGCGGGAGTGAATGAGCAGTTCTTC
NA,13,TRBV7-9,TRBJ1-5,CASSDSLKSAQHF,TGTGCCAGCAGCGACAGCCTGAAGTCAGCCCAGCATTTT
NA,11,TRBV6-6,TRBJ2-5,CASSYVGVQYF,TGTGCCAGCAGTTACGTCGGAGTGCAGTACTTC
TRBD1,15,TRBV10-3,TRBJ1-2,CAITHFRDRVYGYTF,TGTGCCATCACCCACTTCCGGGACAGGGTATACGGCTACACCTTC
NA,20,TRBV21-1,TRBJ2-4,CASSKGGGLAGGLAKNIQYF,TGTGCCAGCAGCAAAGGGGGGGGACTAGCGGGAGGGTTGGCCAAAAACATTCAGTACTTC
NA,13,TRBV7-3,TRBJ2-5,CASSYAPRETQYF,TGTGCCAGCAGCTACGCCCCGCGGGAGACCCAGTACTTC
TRBD1,14,TRBV5-1,TRBJ2-7,CASGTRGLAYEQYF,TGCGCCAGCGGAACCAGGGGGCTTGCCTACGAGCAGTACTTC
NA,12,TRBV11-2,TRBJ2-7,CASSLASYEQYF,TGTGCCAGCAGCTTAGCGTCCTACGAGCAGTACTTC
NA,13,TRBV2,TRBJ1-1,CASSDGWSTEAFF,TGTGCCAGCAGTGATGGGTGGAGCACTGAAGCTTTCTTT